The table lists the clone carrying this TCR beta chain with a count of one. What it binds is unknown. At collection, donors were nominally healthy, but unrecorded immune exposures were probable. This specimen comes from a study of cytomegalovirus exposure and HLA in healthy donors. Study findings and constraints: Highly shared variants forming one cluster were likely a sequencing artifact. A few chains linked to CMV were shown in vitro to be specific for CMV antigens.

Vbeta (60) and Jbeta (13) primers were used in the PCR. Only in-frame clones appear in the TCRdb table, and some are missing; sequencing was by immunoSEQ multiplex PCR. The sample lists approximately 190,000 clones; approximately 84% were seen once. The junction had 6 bases not matched to a gene; V was cut back by 10 bases and J by 4 bases. The CDR3 has 13 amino acids. Germline loops: CDR1 MDHEN, CDR2 SYDVKM. Sequenced input: PBMCs. This clonotype was obtained from a woman aged 45-65 years in good health and CMV-seropositive. The rearrangement joins TRBV28 to TRBJ2-5; 10 nucleotides agree with TRBD2. The CDR3 coding sequence is TGTGCCACCGGGCTAGCGGGGGCAGAGACCCAGTACTTC. Translation: CATGLAGAETQYF.